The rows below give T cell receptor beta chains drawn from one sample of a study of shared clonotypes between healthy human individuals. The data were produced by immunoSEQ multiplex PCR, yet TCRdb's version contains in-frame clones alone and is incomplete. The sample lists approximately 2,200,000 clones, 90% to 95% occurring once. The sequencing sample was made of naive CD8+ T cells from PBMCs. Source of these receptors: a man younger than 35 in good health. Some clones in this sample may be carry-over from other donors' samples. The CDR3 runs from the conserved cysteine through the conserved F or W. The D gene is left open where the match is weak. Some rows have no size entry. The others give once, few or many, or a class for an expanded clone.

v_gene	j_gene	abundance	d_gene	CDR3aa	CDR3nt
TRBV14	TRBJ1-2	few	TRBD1	CASSQGQGNYGYTF	TGTGCCAGCAGCCAAGGACAGGGTAACTATGGCTACACCTTC
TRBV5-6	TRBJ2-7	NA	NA	CASSFSGTSVGEQYF	TGTGCCAGCAGCTTCAGCGGAACCTCCGTGGGCGAGCAGTACTTC
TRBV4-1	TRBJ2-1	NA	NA	CASSQVGNYNEQFF	TGCGCCAGCAGCCAAGTCGGGAACTACAATGAGCAGTTCTTC
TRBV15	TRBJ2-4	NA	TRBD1	CATSSPGTVVFKNIQYF	TGTGCCACCAGCAGCCCCGGGACAGTGGTCTTCAAAAACATTCAGTACTTC
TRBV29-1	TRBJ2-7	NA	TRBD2	CSVEDYSSTSSTYEQYF	TGCAGCGTTGAAGATTACTCTTCGACTAGCAGCACCTACGAGCAGTACTTC
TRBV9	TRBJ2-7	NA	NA	CASSVGGNPYEQYF	TGTGCCAGCAGCGTAGGAGGAAACCCCTACGAGCAGTACTTC
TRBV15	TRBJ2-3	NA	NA	CATSIKPGGEFTDTQYF	TGTGCCACCAGCATCAAGCCAGGCGGGGAGTTCACAGATACGCAGTATTTT
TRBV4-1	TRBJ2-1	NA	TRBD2	CASSQAGGIEQFF	TGCGCCAGCAGCCAAGCGGGGGGAATTGAGCAGTTCTTC
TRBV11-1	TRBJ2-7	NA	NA	CASSLATGRGSYEQYF	TGTGCCAGCAGCTTAGCGACCGGAAGGGGCTCCTACGAGCAGTACTTC
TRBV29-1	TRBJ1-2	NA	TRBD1	CSVVLGQGIYGYTF	TGCAGCGTTGTATTGGGACAGGGTATTTATGGCTACACCTTC
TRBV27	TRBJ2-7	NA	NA	CASSLLGSEQYF	TGTGCCAGCAGTTTGTTAGGGTCCGAGCAGTACTTC
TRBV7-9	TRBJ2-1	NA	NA	CASSFDSEQFF	TGTGCCAGCAGCTTTGACAGTGAGCAGTTCTTC